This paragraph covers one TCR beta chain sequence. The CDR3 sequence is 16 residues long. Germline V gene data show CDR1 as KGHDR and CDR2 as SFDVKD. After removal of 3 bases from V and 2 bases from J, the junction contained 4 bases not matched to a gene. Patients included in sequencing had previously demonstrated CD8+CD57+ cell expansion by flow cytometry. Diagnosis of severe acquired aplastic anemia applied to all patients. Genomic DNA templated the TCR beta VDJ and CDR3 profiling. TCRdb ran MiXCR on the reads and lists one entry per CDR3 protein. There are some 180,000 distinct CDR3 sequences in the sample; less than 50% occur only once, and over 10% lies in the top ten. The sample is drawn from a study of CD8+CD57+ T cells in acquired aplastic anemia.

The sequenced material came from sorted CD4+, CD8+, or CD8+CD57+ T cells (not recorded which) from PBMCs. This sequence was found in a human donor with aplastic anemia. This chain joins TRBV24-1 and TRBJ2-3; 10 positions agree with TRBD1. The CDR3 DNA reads TGTGCCACCAGTGATGGGGACAGGGGAAACACAGATACGCAGTATTTT. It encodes CATSDGDRGNTDTQYF.